The sequence of this T cell receptor (beta chain) was determined in a study of CD8+CD57+ T cells in acquired aplastic anemia (dated by TCRdb to the late 2010s). Describing the broader study: Extracted DNA from sorted CD4+ and CD8+ cells averaged around 3.2 ug, ranging from roughly 0.19 to 27.4 ug. CD8+CD57+ expansion was defined as a frequency above the mean frequency observed in healthy subjects.

The full study reports these points: No significant difference in CD8+ Simpson's diversity was found between patients and healthy controls (P=0.060). Some 30 CD8+ CDR3 sequences were found to be shared between patients and controls, but these sequences appeared to be highly expressed in patients and within the immunodominant clones of the patients.

The CDR3 spans 16 residues, from the cysteine through the phenylalanine. Just CDR3 DNA is preserved here, 48 bases in frame from base 1. The germline V gene provides CDR1 SGDLS and CDR2 YYNGEE. Trimming leaves V shorter by 4 bases and J shorter by 7 bases, with the junction holding 6 bases beyond the gene matches. The patients picked for sequencing were ones in whom flow cytometry had shown an expansion of CD8+CD57+ cells. All patients had severe acquired aplastic anemia diagnosed by International Study of Aplastic Anemia and Agranulocytosis and Camitta criteria. At the time blood was sampled, none of the patients had received any therapy. TCR repertoires of sorted CD4+ and CD8+ blood T cells from severe aplastic anemia patients and healthy subjects were deep-sequenced in the study. Patients were enrolled in the USA under clinicaltrials.gov protocols 00001620, 01623167, 00001397, 00071045, 00081523 and 00961064. Ficoll-Paque density gradient centrifugation was used to isolate peripheral blood mononuclear cells. Before DNA extraction, CD4+ and CD8+ T cells were sorted with FACS or magnetic beads.

Of note for this clonotype: Its cognate antigen has yet to be identified. The record has no base qualities; no much larger clone is one base away.

Genomic DNA was used as template for profiling of TCR beta VDJ combinations and CDR3 sequences. An Illumina HiSeq 2000 was the platform used for TCR repertoire sequencing. On the authors' methods: Repertoires were assessed using TRBV/TRBJ rearrangement plots, CDR3 size and DJ length profiles, and Simpson's diversity index. The most abundant DNA sequence in the deep sequencing data was defined as the immunodominant clone. CDR3 amino acid sequences were screened for sharing across subjects and were compared with published repertoires and the VDJdb database. TCRdb reprocessed the public reads (quality trimming at Q25 with fastp, clone calling with MiXCR) and kept in-frame beta chains. Every distinct CDR3 protein forms one entry, paired with its most common genes and DNA. TCRdb assigned the V and J calls; the authors' analysis was not used. For this sample the table gives under 250,000 distinct CDR3 sequences, of which more than 45% were detected only once. The top ten clones comprise over 7.5% of the sample.

This sequence was found in a human donor with aplastic anemia. The chain was built from TRBV9 and TRBJ2-1; TRBD2 matches 15 bases in the middle. Source material: sorted CD4+, CD8+, or CD8+CD57+ T cells (not recorded which) from PBMCs. The CDR3 region reads CASSRGTSGGRNEQFF. The nucleotide sequence is TGTGCCAGCAGCCGAGGGACTAGCGGGGGGAGGAATGAGCAGTTCTTC.